The T cell receptor (beta chain) described here comes from a study of Graves' ophthalmopathy and Graves' hyperthyroidism. The sample holds a few counts of this clonotype. Diagnosis relied on clinical symptoms, serum thyroxine, TRAb, thyroid ultrasound and orbital computed tomography. The CDR3 runs 15 residues. Per the germline V gene, CDR1 is MNHEY and CDR2 is SVGEGT. V lost 2 bases and J lost 0, with 11 bases in between. Amplified material comprised TCR beta CDR3 regions derived from RNA transcripts. An initial RT-PCR round employing HTBI primers preceded a second-round multiplex PCR. In TCRdb, the multiplex PCR reads were re-called with MiXCR into one record per CDR3 protein. The repertoire holds roughly 400,000 distinct CDR3 sequences, with around 17% as singletons.

The sequenced material came from peripheral blood. The rearrangement uses TRBV6-2 or TRBV6-3 and TRBJ2-7; D is uncertain. This TCR was recovered from a woman younger than 35 with Graves' ophthalmopathy. The CDR3 sequence: CASSYVADSSYEQYF. As DNA, the CDR3 is TGTGCCAGCAGTTACGTGGCGGATTCCTCCTACGAGCAGTACTTC.